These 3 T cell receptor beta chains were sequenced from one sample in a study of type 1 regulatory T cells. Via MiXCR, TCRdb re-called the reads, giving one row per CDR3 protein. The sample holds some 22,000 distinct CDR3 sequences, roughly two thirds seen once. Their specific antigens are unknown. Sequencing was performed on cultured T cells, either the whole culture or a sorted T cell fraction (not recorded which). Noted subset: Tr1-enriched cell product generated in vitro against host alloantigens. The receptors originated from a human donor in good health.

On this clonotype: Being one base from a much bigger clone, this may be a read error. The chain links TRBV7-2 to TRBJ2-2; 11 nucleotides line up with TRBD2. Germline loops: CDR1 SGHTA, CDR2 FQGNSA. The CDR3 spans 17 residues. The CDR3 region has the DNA TGTGTCAGCAGCTTAGAAAGAGTAGCGGGGGGGACCGGGGAGCTGTTTTTT. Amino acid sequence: CVSSLERVAGGTGELFF.

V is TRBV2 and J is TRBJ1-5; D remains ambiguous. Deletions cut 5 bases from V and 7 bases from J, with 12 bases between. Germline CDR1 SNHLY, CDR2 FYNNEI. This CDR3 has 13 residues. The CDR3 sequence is CASSREGQQPQHF. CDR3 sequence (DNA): TGTGCCAGCAGTCGGGAAGGGCAGCAGCCCCAGCATTTT. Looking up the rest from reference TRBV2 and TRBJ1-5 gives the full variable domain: EPEVTQTPSHQVTQMGQEVILRCVPISNHLYFYWYRQILGQKVEFLVSFYNNEISEKSEIFDDQFSVERPDGSNFTLKIRSTKLEDSAMYFCASSREGQQPQHFGDGTRLSIL.

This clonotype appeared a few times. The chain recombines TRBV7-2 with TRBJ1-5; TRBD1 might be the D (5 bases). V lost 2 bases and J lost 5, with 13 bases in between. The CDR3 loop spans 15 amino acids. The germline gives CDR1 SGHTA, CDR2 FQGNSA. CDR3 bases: TGTGCCAGCAGCTTATCATGGGGGGGGGATCAGCCCCAGCATTTT. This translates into CASSLSWGGDQPQHF.